Shown below are 7 T cell receptor beta chains from a single sample sequenced in a study of vaccination effects on CD4 cells after COVID-19. Peptide-pool stimulation followed by sequencing identified expanded antigen-specific CD4+ clonotypes in the ViraFEST assay. The culture ran for nine to eleven days, and then CD4+ T cells were isolated. In the vaccine recipients, nucleocapsid antibodies were negative and there was no prior SARS-CoV-2 infection. Data came from immunoSEQ multiplex PCR; TCRdb stores just in-frame clones and leaves some out. In the table there are 35,000 to 45,000 clones, roughly 79% of which are singletons. These TCRs are of unknown antigen specificity. The sequenced sample was CD4+ T cells from PBMCs cultured with SARS-CoV-2 spike peptides, obtained before COVID-19 vaccination. Receptor source: a human donor who received a COVID-19 vaccine.

V usage is TRBV19 and J usage is TRBJ2-5; D gene uncertain. The length of the CDR3 is 13 residues. The germline gives CDR1 LNHDA, CDR2 SQIVND (reference sequence). The V end lost 2 bases, the J end lost 2 bases, and 6 bases lay between the germline ends. The CDR3 here is CASSIWGQETQYF. In DNA, the CDR3 is TGTGCCAGTAGTATATGGGGACAAGAGACCCAGTACTTC.

J is TRBJ1-5 and V is TRBV12-3 or TRBV12-4; no clear D. Trimming left V 6 bases short and J 0 bases short, with 3 bases between. The CDR3 sequence is 12 residues long. For the CDR3, the DNA is TGTGCCAGCAGATCTAGCAATCAGCCCCAGCATTTT. This gives the protein CASRSSNQPQHF.

The chain couples TRBV7-2 to TRBJ2-1; TRBD2 might be the D (5 bases). With 1 base removed from V and 7 bases from J, the gap between germline ends came to 11 bases. The CDR3 extends over 14 amino acids. Germline CDR1 reads SGHTA; CDR2 reads FQGNSA. CDR3 amino acids: CASSLGDGVNEQFF. In DNA, the CDR3 is TGTGCCAGCAGCTTAGGCGACGGGGTAAATGAGCAGTTCTTC.

V is TRBV7-9 and J is TRBJ1-2; unclear D gene. CDR1 is SEHNR, CDR2 FQNEAQ, per germline (reference sequence). V lost 5 bases, J lost 10 bases, and 17 bases lay in between. This CDR3 contains 13 residues. CDR3 loop: CASSPSSVFAYTF. The DNA for the CDR3 is TGTGCCAGCAGCCCGAGCAGCGTCTTTGCCTACACCTTC.

For the CDR3, the DNA is TGTGCCAGCTCACCACGGACAGAAGTTAATGAAAAACTGTTTTTT. It translates to CASSPRTEVNEKLFF. This rearrangement joins TRBV18 to TRBJ1-4; D may be TRBD1 (6 bases). Per the germline V gene, CDR1 is KGHSH and CDR2 is LQKENI. The CDR3 sequence is 15 residues long. Trimming took off 1 base at V and 4 bases at J, with 10 bases between the two ends.

The rearrangement joins TRBV19 to TRBJ2-2; D remains unclear. Trimming left V 6 bases short and J 6 bases short, with 14 bases between. Germline loops: CDR1 LNHDA, CDR2 SQIVND (reference sequence). This CDR3 is 14 amino acids long. In DNA form, the CDR3 reads TGTGCCAGTAGCGAAAGCCCCAGCCCCGGGGAGCTGTTTTTT. Protein: CASSESPSPGELFF.

The V call is TRBV6-1, the J call TRBJ2-1; possible D gene TRBD2, 6 bases. This CDR3 is built from 15 residues. Germline assignment: CDR1 MNHNS and CDR2 SASEGT. V was trimmed by 2 bases and J by 5 bases, leaving 13 bases between them. The CDR3 coding sequence is TGTGCCAGCAGTGAATCCCTCGGCGGGGACAATGAGCAGTTCTTC. Its translation: CASSESLGGDNEQFF.